The 24 T cell receptor beta chains presented below share a single source sample, sequenced in a study of cytomegalovirus exposure and HLA in healthy donors. Libraries were prepared by immunoSEQ multiplex PCR; TCRdb keeps only in-frame clonotypes and omits some of them. The sample has about 95,000 clones; less than 85% are singletons. Sequenced material: PBMCs. Every receptor here comes from a man aged 18-30 years in good health and CMV-seropositive.

Concerning this clone itself: Its ends do not fully match the called genes, so a read error is possible. The CDR3 protein is CASSLNLPGQGNNEQFF. CDR3 coding DNA: TGTGCCAGTTCACTCAATTTACCGGGACAGGGAAACAATGAGCAGTTCTTC. V usage is TRBV18 and J usage is TRBJ2-1; 9 bases are a match to TRBD1. Per germline, CDR1 KGHSH and CDR2 LQKENI. This CDR3 spans 17 amino acids.

J is TRBJ2-7 and V is TRBV18, with TRBD1 identical over 9 bases. The V segment lost 2 bases and the J segment 3 bases; nucleotides outside the gene matches: 5. From germline, CDR1 is KGHSH and CDR2 LQKENI. The CDR3 covers 15 residues. As DNA, the CDR3 is TGTGCCAGCTCACCAGGGGGACAGGGAGACTACGAGCAGTACGTC. Encoded protein: CASSPGGQGDYEQYV.

V usage is TRBV28 and J usage is TRBJ2-3, with unresolved D. Trimming stripped 3 bases from V and 2 bases from J, with 9 bases between. The CDR3 consists of 14 residues. CDR1 is MDHEN and CDR2 is SYDVKM in the germline V gene. Here the CDR3 DNA reads TGTGCCAGCAGTTTGGTACAGAACACAGATACGCAGTATTTT. It specifies CASSLVQNTDTQYF. Full variable domain (missing parts from reference TRBV28 and TRBJ2-3): DVKVTQSSRYLVKRTGEKVFLECVQDMDHENMFWYRQDPGLGLRLIYFSYDVKMKEKGDIPEGYSVSREKKERFSLILESASTNQTSMYLCASSLVQNTDTQYFGPGTRLTVL.

The gene calls are TRBV27 and TRBJ1-2, with 7 bases identical to TRBD1. Trimming at V came to 5 bases and at J to 7 bases, leaving 13 bases not matched to a gene. Germline V gives CDR1 MNHEY, CDR2 SMNVEV (reference sequence). The CDR3 length is 15 residues. CDR3 region: CASSAYRGEASGYTF. The CDR3 region has the DNA TGTGCCAGCAGTGCCTACAGGGGCGAGGCGTCTGGCTACACCTTC.

The genes are TRBV5-6 and TRBJ2-7, with D maybe TRBD2 (5 bases). The germline V gene has CDR1 SGHDT and CDR2 YYEEEE. The CDR3 consists of 14 residues. Trimming removed 3 bases from V and 4 bases from J, with 14 bases in between. For the CDR3, the DNA is TGTGCCAGCAGCTCGACGGGATTCAGGTACGAGCAGTACTTC. Its protein is CASSSTGFRYEQYF. Based on the CDR3 plus reference TRBV5-6 and TRBJ2-7, the full variable domain is DAGVTQSPTHLIKTRGQQVTLRCSPKSGHDTVSWYQQALGQGPQFIFQYYEEEERQRGNFPDRFSGHQFPNYSSELNVNALLLGDSALYLCASSSTGFRYEQYFGPGTRLTVT.

V usage is TRBV12-5 and J usage is TRBJ1-5, with no clear D. V lost 1 base to trimming and J lost 7 bases, with 11 bases between them. CDR1 LGHNT and CDR2 FRNRAP come from the germline V gene. The CDR3 has 14 amino acids. The DNA for the CDR3 is TGTGCTAGTGGTTTGGGGGCCCCCAACCAGCCCCAGCATTTT. This codes for CASGLGAPNQPQHF. The full variable domain, in which reference TRBV12-5 and TRBJ1-5 provide the parts outside the CDR3, is DARVTQTPRHKVTEMGQEVTMRCQPILGHNTVFWYRQTMMQGLELLAYFRNRAPLDDSGMPKDRFSAEMPDATLATLKIQPSEPRDSAVYFCASGLGAPNQPQHFGDGTRLSIL.

The gene calls are TRBV10-3 and TRBJ1-5, with TRBD1 matching over 8 bases. The length of the CDR3 is 14 residues. The V segment lost 10 bases and the J segment 1 base; nucleotides outside the gene matches: 6. Per the germline V gene, CDR1 is ENHRY and CDR2 is SYGVKD. For the CDR3, the DNA is TGTGCCACCATGGACAGGGCGAGCAATCAGCCCCAGCATTTT. Translation gives CATMDRASNQPQHF.

This chain links TRBV19 with TRBJ1-2, with D maybe TRBD1 (5 bases). Germline assignment: CDR1 LNHDA and CDR2 SQIVND (reference sequence). This CDR3 contains 16 residues. The V end was cut by 6 bases, the J end by 4 bases, with 21 bases between. CDR3 in DNA: TGTGCCAGTAGACCCGCTGACAGTCCAACCTCCTATGGCTACACCTTC. It is translated as CASRPADSPTSYGYTF.

This rearrangement joins TRBV4-1 to TRBJ2-1; no reliable D call. The CDR3 extends over 17 amino acids. Germline CDR1 and CDR2: MGHRA and YSYEKL. V was clipped by 4 bases and J by 7 bases, with 23 bases between them. For the CDR3, the DNA is TGCGCCAGCAGCCCAGTATCATGGTTATCCCATCAGAATGAGCAGTTCTTC. It translates to CASSPVSWLSHQNEQFF.

The J gene is TRBJ1-2, the V gene TRBV28, with D tentatively TRBD1 (5 bases). The germline V gene encodes CDR1 MDHEN and CDR2 SYDVKM. The CDR3 is made up of 12 amino acids. V was shortened by 3 bases and J by 4 bases, with 6 bases between the two germline ends. CDR3 protein: CASSFQGYGYTF. DNA of the CDR3: TGTGCCAGCAGTTTTCAGGGCTATGGCTACACCTTC.

This clone is a singleton in its sample. The gene calls are TRBV29-1 and TRBJ1-2; D not certain. Germline lookup yields CDR1 SQVTM and CDR2 ANQGSEA. V was shortened by 0 bases and J by 7 bases, with 15 bases between the two germline ends. The CDR3 length is 14 residues. The CDR3 coding sequence is TGCAGCGTTGAAGACAACGAGGCTCTAAGTGGCTACACCTTC. This gives the protein CSVEDNEALSGYTF. Complete variable domain (other parts from reference TRBV29-1 and TRBJ1-2): SAVISQKPSRDICQRGTSLTIQCQVDSQVTMMFWYRQQPGQSLTLIATANQGSEATYESGFVIDKFPISRPNLTFSTLTVSNMSPEDSSIYLCSVEDNEALSGYTFGSGTRLTVV.

This chain uses TRBV11-2 with TRBJ1-1, with D uncertain. V dropped 1 base and J dropped 3 bases, with 9 bases sitting between them. CDR1 is SGHAT, CDR2 FQNNGV, per germline. CDR3 length: 14 residues. CDR3 sequence: CASSLARSDTEAFF. CDR3 DNA: TGTGCCAGCAGCTTAGCTCGGTCGGACACTGAAGCTTTCTTT.

V usage is TRBV19 and J usage is TRBJ2-1; no firm D call. Looked up from germline, CDR1 is LNHDA and CDR2 is SQIVND (reference sequence). Trimming pared 1 base from V and 4 bases from J, leaving 5 bases between. This CDR3 is built from 13 residues. The CDR3 region is CASSIAVYNEQFF. The CDR3, as DNA: TGTGCCAGTAGTATAGCGGTTTACAATGAGCAGTTCTTC.

This rearrangement joins TRBV27 to TRBJ2-1; TRBD1 might be the D (7 bases). The CDR3 is 15 amino acids. Trimming took off 3 bases at V and 4 bases at J, with 13 bases between the two ends. Germline loops: CDR1 MNHEY, CDR2 SMNVEV (reference sequence). The CDR3: CASSLRDSQYNEQFF. The CDR3 bases are TGTGCCAGCAGTTTGCGGGACAGCCAGTACAATGAGCAGTTCTTC.

The rearrangement links TRBV6-1 to TRBJ2-3; 8 bases match TRBD2. This CDR3 region has 13 residues. Trimming removed 6 bases from V and 3 bases from J; junction bases left unmatched: 2. Germline lookup yields CDR1 MNHNS and CDR2 SASEGT. The CDR3 DNA reads TGTGCCAGCAGGGGACTAGTAACAGATACGCAGTATTTT. Its translation is CASRGLVTDTQYF.

This clone was seen only once. J is TRBJ2-1 and V is TRBV10-3; TRBD2 might be the D (6 bases). CDR3 size: 12 residues. Germline V CDR1 and CDR2: ENHRY, SYGVKD. Trimming removed 4 bases from V and 14 bases from J, with 15 bases in between. CDR3 sequence (DNA): TGTGCCATCAGTGGAGAGGGCAGGGAGGAGTTCTTC. The encoded protein is CAISGEGREEFF.

V is TRBV4-1 and J is TRBJ2-2, with TRBD2 matching 12 bases. CDR1 MGHRA and CDR2 YSYEKL come from the germline V gene. The CDR3 is 18 residues long. Trimming cost V 4 bases and J 5 bases; bases outside gene matches: 11. The CDR3 loop is CASSPGLAGPAGTGELFF. The CDR3 DNA follows: TGCGCCAGCAGCCCGGGACTAGCGGGCCCGGCGGGAACCGGGGAGCTGTTTTTT.

The gene calls are TRBV5-1 and TRBJ1-1; unclear D gene. Germline CDR1 SGHRS, CDR2 YFSETQ. V was clipped by 0 bases and J by 0 bases, with 6 bases between them. The CDR3 spans 14 residues. CDR3 nucleotide sequence: TGCGCCAGCAGCTTGGTCCAGATGAACACTGAAGCTTTCTTT. Its protein is CASSLVQMNTEAFF.

The V gene is TRBV27, the J gene TRBJ2-3; D is unclear. In germline, CDR1 is MNHEY, CDR2 SMNVEV (reference sequence). V lost 0 bases and J 4 bases, leaving 14 bases between the germline ends. CDR3 length: 16 residues. The CDR3 DNA follows: TGTGCCAGCAGTTTATCCAGCGCCCCTATCTCAGATACGCAGTATTTT. This sequence encodes CASSLSSAPISDTQYF.

The chain's CDR3 is CASSVGLIQETQYF. DNA of the CDR3: TGTGCCAGCAGCGTAGGACTCATCCAAGAGACCCAGTACTTC. V usage is TRBV9 and J usage is TRBJ2-5; D is ambiguous. The length of the CDR3 is 14 residues. The V end was cut by 0 bases, the J end by 1 base, with 7 bases between. Germline-derived CDR1 and CDR2 are SGDLS and YYNGEE.

The rearrangement uses TRBV4-1 and TRBJ2-1; D is uncertain. The germline V and J ends were trimmed by 4 bases and 3 bases, with 10 bases remaining between them. This CDR3 contains 14 residues. From germline, CDR1 is MGHRA and CDR2 YSYEKL. In DNA form, the CDR3 reads TGCGCCAGCAGCCTGACTGCAAACTACAATGAGCAGTTCTTC. Translation: CASSLTANYNEQFF.

V usage is TRBV19 and J usage is TRBJ1-5, with TRBD1 identical over 8 bases. The V gene end was trimmed by 5 bases and the J gene end by 5 bases; junction bases not matched to a gene: 5. CDR1 is LNHDA and CDR2 is SQIVND in the germline V gene (reference sequence). There are 14 residues in the CDR3. CDR3 sequence (DNA): TGTGCCAGTAGTGGACAGGGAGGAGATCAGCCCCAGCATTTT. It specifies CASSGQGGDQPQHF.

The genes are TRBV5-1 and TRBJ2-7, with D uncertain. Trimming removed 0 bases from V and 5 bases from J, with 9 bases in between. The CDR3 is 13 amino acids. From germline, CDR1 is SGHRS and CDR2 YFSETQ. The CDR3 region is CASSLAHSDEQYF. The CDR3 DNA is TGCGCCAGCAGCTTGGCTCACTCGGACGAGCAGTACTTC.

V is TRBV9 and J is TRBJ1-1; a possible D gene is TRBD1 (6 bases). The V gene's germline CDR1 is SGDLS and CDR2 YYNGEE. The CDR3 length is 14 residues. The V and J ends lost 4 bases and 3 bases respectively, with 13 bases between them. CDR3 protein: CASSIGAGDTEAFF. CDR3 in DNA: TGTGCCAGCAGCATAGGGGCAGGGGACACTGAAGCTTTCTTT.